The T cell receptor beta chain under discussion was sequenced for a study of monozygotic twins with cystic fibrosis. Sequencing used immunoSEQ multiplex PCR; TCRdb keeps in-frame clones, though not all of them. The sample yields about 35,000 clones, approximately 72% seen once. This CDR3 has 18 residues. The sequence derives from a girl under 18 with cystic fibrosis. The V call is TRBV21-1, the J call TRBJ1-5; the D call of TRBD1 is as the table states it, not checked on the DNA. TRBV21-1 is deemed a pseudogene. Sequenced sample: blood. The CDR3 DNA reads TGTGCCAGTCCTCAAAGCTTGGACAGGCGCTTTAGCAATCAGCCCCAGCATTTT. Translation gives CASPQSLDRRFSNQPQHF.